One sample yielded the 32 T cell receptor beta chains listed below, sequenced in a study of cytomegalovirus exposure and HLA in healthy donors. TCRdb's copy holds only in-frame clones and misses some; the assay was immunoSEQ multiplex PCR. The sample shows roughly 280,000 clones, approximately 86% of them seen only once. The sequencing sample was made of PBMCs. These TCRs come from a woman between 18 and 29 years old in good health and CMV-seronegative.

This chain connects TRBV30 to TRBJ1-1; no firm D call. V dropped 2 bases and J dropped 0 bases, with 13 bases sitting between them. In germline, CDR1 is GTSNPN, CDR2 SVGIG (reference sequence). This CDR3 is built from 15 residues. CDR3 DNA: TGTGCCTGGAGTCGGGAGGCCGATATGAACACTGAAGCTTTCTTT. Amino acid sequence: CAWSREADMNTEAFF.

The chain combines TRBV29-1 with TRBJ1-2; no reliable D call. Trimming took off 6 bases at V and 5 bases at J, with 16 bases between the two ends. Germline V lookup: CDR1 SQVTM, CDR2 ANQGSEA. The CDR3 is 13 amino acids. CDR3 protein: CSVRATREYGYTF. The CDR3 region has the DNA TGCAGCGTGAGGGCGACGCGGGAGTATGGCTACACCTTC.

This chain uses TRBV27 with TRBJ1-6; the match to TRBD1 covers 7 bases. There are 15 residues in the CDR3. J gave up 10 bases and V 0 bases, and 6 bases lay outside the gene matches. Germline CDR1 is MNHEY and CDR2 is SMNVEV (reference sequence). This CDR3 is CASSLSPGQKSPLHF. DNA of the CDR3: TGTGCCAGCAGTTTATCCCCGGGACAGAAGTCACCCCTCCACTTT.

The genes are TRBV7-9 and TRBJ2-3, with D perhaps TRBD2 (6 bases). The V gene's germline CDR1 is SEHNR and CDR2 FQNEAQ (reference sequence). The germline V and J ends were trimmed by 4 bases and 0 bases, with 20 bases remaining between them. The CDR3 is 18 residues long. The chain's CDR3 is CASSSLQRVATSTDTQYF. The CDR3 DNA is TGTGCCAGCAGCTCGCTTCAGCGGGTGGCGACTAGCACAGATACGCAGTATTTT. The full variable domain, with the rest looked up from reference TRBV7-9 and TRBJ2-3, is DTGVSQNPRHKITKRGQNVTFRCDPISEHNRLYWYRQTLGQGPEFLTYFQNEAQLEKSRLLSDRFSAERPKGSFSTLEIQRTEQGDSAMYLCASSSLQRVATSTDTQYFGPGTRLTVL.

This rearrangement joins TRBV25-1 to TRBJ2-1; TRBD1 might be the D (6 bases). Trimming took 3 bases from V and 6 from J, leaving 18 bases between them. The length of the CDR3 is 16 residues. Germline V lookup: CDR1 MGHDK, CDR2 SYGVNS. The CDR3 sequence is CASSDLGQRHLNEQFF. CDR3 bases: TGTGCCAGCAGTGACCTTGGACAGCGTCACCTCAATGAGCAGTTCTTC. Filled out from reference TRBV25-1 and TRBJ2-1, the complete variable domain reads EADIYQTPRYLVIGTGKKITLECSQTMGHDKMYWYQQDPGMELHLIHYSYGVNSTEKGDLSSESTVSRIRTEHFPLTLESARPSHTSQYLCASSDLGQRHLNEQFFGPGTRLTVL.

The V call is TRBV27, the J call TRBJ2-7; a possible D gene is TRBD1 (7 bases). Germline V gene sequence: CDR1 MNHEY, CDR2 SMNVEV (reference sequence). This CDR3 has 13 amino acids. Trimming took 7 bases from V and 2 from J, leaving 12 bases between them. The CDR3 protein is CASTRGATYEQYF. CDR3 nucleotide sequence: TGTGCCAGCACCAGGGGGGCCACCTACGAGCAGTACTTC.

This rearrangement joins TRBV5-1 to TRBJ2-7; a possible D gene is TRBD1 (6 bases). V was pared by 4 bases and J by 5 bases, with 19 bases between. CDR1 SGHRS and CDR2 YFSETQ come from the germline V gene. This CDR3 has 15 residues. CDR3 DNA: TGCGCCAGCAGCCGGATAACAGGGAATTCCGACGAGCAGTACTTC. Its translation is CASSRITGNSDEQYF.

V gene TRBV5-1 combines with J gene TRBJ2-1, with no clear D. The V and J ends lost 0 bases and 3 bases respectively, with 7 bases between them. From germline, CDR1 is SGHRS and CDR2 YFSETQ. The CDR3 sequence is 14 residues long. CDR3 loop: CASSLVDFYNEQFF. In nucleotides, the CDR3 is TGCGCCAGCAGCTTGGTCGACTTCTACAATGAGCAGTTCTTC.

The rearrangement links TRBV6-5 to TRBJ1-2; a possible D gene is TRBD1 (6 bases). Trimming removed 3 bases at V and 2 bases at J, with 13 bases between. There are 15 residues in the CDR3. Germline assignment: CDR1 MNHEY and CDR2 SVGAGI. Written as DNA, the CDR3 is TGTGCCAGCAGTTATTACGCCCAGGGGAACTATGGCTACACCTTC. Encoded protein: CASSYYAQGNYGYTF.

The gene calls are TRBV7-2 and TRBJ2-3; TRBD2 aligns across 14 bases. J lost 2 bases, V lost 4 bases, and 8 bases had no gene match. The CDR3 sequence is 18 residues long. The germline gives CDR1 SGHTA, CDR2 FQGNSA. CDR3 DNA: TGTGCCAGCAGCTCTTCCGGGACTAGCGGGGGAAACACAGATACGCAGTATTTT. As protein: CASSSSGTSGGNTDTQYF. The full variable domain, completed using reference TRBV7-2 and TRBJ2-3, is GAGVSQSPSNKVTEKGKDVELRCDPISGHTALYWYRQSLGQGLEFLIYFQGNSAPDKSGLPSDRFSAERTGGSVSTLTIQRTQQEDSAVYLCASSSSGTSGGNTDTQYFGPGTRLTVL.

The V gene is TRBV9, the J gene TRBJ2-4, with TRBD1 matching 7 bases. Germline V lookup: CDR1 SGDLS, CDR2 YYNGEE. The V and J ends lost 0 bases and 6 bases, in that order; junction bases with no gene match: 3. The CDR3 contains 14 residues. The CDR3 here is CASSVDRGGNIQYF. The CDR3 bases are TGTGCCAGCAGCGTAGACAGGGGCGGAAACATTCAGTACTTC. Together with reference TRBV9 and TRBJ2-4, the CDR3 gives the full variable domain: DSGVTQTPKHLITATGQRVTLRCSPRSGDLSVYWYQQSLDQGLQFLIQYYNGEERAKGNILERFSAQQFPDLHSELNLSSLELGDSALYFCASSVDRGGNIQYFGAGTRLSVL.

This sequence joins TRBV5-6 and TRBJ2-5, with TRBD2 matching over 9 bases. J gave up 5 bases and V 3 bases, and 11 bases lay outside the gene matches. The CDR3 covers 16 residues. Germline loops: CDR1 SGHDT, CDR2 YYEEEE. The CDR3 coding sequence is TGTGCCAGCAGCTCCCTAGCGGCTAGCGGGGAGGAGACCCAGTACTTC. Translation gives CASSSLAASGEETQYF.

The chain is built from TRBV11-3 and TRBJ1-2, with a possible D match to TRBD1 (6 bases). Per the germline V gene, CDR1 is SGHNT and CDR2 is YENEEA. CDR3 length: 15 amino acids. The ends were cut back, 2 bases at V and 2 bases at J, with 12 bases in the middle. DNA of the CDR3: TGTGCCAGCAGCTTAACCTTTACAGGGAACTATGGCTACACCTTC. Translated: CASSLTFTGNYGYTF.

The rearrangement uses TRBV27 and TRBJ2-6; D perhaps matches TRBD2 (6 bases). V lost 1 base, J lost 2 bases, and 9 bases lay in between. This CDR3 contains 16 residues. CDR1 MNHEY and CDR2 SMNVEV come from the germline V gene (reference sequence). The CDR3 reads CASSLLGGTGANVLTF. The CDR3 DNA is TGTGCCAGCAGTTTATTGGGGGGAACTGGGGCCAACGTCCTGACTTTC.

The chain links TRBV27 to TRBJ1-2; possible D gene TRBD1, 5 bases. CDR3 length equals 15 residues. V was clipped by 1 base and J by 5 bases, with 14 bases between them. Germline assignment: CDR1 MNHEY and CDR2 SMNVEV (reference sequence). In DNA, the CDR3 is TGTGCCAGCAGTTTATTATATGGGGCAGGGTATGGCTACACCTTC. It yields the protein CASSLLYGAGYGYTF.

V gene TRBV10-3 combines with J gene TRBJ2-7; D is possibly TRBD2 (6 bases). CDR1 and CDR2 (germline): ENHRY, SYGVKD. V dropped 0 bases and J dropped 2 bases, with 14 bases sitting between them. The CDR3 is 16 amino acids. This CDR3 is CAISESTSLAPYEQYF. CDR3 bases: TGTGCCATCAGTGAGTCGACTAGTTTGGCTCCCTACGAGCAGTACTTC.

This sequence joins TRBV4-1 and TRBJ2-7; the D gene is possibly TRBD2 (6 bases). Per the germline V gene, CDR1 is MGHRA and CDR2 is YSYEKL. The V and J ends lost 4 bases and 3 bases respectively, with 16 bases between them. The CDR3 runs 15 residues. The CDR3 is CASSRLGGPNYEQYF. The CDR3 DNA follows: TGCGCCAGCAGCCGCTTGGGAGGACCGAACTACGAGCAGTACTTC.

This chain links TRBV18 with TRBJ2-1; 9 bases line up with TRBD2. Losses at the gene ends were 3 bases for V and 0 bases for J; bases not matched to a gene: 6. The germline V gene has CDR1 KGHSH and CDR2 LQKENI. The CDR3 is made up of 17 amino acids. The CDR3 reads CASSPSAGGSSYNEQFF. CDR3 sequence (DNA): TGTGCCAGCTCACCCAGCGCGGGGGGGAGCTCCTACAATGAGCAGTTCTTC. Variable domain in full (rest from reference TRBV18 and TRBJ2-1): NAGVMQNPRHLVRRRGQEARLRCSPMKGHSHVYWYRQLPEEGLKFMVYLQKENIIDESGMPKERFSAEFPKEGPSILRIQQVVRGDSAAYFCASSPSAGGSSYNEQFFGPGTRLTVL.

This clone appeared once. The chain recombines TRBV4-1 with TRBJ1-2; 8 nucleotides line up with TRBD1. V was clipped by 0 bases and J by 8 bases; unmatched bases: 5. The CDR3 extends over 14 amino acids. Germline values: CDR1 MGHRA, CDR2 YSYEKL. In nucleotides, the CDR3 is TGCGCCAGCAGCCAAGATTGGACAGGGTCGGGCTACACCTTC. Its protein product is CASSQDWTGSGYTF.

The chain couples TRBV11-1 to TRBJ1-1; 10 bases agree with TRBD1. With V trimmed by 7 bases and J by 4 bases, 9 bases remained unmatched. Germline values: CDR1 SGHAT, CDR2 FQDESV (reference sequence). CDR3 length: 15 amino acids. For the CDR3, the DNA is TGTGCCAGCATCCGTCTCCGGGACAGGGGCACTGAAGCTTTCTTT. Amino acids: CASIRLRDRGTEAFF.

The CDR3 loop reads CASRTGQVEGPQHF. The CDR3 DNA is TGTGCCAGCAGAACAGGGCAGGTCGAGGGGCCCCAGCATTTT. This rearrangement joins TRBV27 to TRBJ1-5, with D tentatively TRBD1 (6 bases). CDR1 is MNHEY, CDR2 SMNVEV, per germline (reference sequence). This CDR3 has 14 amino acids. The V end lost 6 bases, the J end lost 9 bases, and 18 bases lay between the germline ends.

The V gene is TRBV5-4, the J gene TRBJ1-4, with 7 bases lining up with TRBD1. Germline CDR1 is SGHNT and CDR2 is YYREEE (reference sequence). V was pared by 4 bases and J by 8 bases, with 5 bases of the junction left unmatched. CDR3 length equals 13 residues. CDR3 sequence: CASSPTGNEKLFF. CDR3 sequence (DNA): TGTGCCAGCAGCCCGACAGGGAACGAAAAACTGTTTTTT.

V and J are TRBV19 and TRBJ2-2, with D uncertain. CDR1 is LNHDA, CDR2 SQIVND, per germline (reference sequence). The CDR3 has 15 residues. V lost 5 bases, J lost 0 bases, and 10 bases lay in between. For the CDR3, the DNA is TGTGCCAGTAGTCGAGTCAACCCGAACACCGGGGAGCTGTTTTTT. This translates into CASSRVNPNTGELFF.

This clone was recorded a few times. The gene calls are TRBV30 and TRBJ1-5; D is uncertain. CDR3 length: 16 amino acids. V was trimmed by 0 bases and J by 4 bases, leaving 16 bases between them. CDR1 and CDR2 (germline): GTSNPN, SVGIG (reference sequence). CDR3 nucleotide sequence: TGTGCCTGGAGTGTACGGGGTACGCCGGGTAATCAGCCCCAGCATTTT. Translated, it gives CAWSVRGTPGNQPQHF.

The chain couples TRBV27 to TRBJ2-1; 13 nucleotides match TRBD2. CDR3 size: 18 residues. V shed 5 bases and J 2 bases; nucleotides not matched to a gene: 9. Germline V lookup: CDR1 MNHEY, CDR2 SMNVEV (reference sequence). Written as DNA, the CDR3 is TGTGCCAGCAGTATTATCGGGACTAGCGGGGTTACCTACAATGAGCAGTTCTTC. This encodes CASSIIGTSGVTYNEQFF.

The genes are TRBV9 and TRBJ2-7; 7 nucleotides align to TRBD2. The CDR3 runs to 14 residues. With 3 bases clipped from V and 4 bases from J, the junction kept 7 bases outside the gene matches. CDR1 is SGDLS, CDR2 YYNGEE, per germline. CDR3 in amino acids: CASSAGGTFYEQYF. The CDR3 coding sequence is TGTGCCAGCAGCGCCGGGGGGACTTTTTACGAGCAGTACTTC.

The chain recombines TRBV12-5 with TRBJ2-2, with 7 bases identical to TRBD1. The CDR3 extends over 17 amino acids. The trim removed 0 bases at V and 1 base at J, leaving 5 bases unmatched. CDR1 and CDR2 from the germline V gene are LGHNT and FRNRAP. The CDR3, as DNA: TGTGCTAGTGGTTTGGTAAAAACAGGGGAGAACACCGGGGAGCTGTTTTTT. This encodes CASGLVKTGENTGELFF.

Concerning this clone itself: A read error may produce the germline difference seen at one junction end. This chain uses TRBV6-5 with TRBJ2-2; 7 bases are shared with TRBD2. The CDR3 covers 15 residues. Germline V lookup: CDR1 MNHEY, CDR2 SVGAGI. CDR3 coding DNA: TGTGCCAGCAGTACCGGGACTACCAACATCGGGGAGCTGTTTTTT. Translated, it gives CASSTGTTNIGELFF.

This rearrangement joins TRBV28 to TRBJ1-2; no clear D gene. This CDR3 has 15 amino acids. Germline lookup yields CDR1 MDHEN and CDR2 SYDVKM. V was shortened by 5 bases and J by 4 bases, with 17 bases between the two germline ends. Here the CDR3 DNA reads TGTGCCAGCAGTAGCCCTAGCGAGTTCGGCTATGGCTACACCTTC. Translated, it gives CASSSPSEFGYGYTF.

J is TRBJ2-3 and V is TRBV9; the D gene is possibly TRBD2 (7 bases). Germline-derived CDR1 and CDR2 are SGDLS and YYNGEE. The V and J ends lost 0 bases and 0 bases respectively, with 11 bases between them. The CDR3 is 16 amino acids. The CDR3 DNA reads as TGTGCCAGCAGCGTAGAAGGGGGGGCTAGCACAGATACGCAGTATTTT. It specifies CASSVEGGASTDTQYF.

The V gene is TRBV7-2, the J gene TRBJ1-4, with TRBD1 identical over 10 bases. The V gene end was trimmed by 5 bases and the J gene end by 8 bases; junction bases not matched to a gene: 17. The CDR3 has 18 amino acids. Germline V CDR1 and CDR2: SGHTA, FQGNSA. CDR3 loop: CASSLTGGAGIGVEKLFF. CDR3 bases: TGTGCCAGCAGCCTGACAGGGGGCGCAGGAATAGGAGTAGAAAAACTGTTTTTT.

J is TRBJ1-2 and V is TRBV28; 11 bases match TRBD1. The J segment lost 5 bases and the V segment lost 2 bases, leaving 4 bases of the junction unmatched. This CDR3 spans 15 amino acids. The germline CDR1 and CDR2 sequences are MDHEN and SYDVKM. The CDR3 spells CASSLGGQGVYGYTF. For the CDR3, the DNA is TGTGCCAGCAGTTTAGGGGGACAGGGGGTTTATGGCTACACCTTC.